Each of the 3 T cell receptor beta chains below was sequenced from the same sample in a study of blood T cell repertoires in COVID-19. Repertoires were generated with immunoSEQ multiplex PCR, while TCRdb's copy carries only in-frame clones and drops some. The table records over 110,000 clones, 87% of them present only once. The material sequenced was PBMCs or T cells enriched from blood (not recorded which). Receptors originate from a man aged 60 to 69 who had recovered from COVID-19.

This chain connects TRBV7-8 to TRBJ1-5; 7 bases line up with TRBD1. CDR1 and CDR2 from the germline V gene are SGHVS and FQNEAQ. The CDR3 totals 14 residues. With 5 bases clipped from V and 6 bases from J, the junction kept 7 bases outside the gene matches. DNA for the CDR3: TGTGCCAGCAGCATACAGGGGCAACGTCAGCCCCAGCATTTT. Encoded protein: CASSIQGQRQPQHF.

This clone was recorded once. The chain joins TRBV5-1 to TRBJ2-3, with D possibly being TRBD2 (6 bases). Trimming removed 4 bases at V and 2 bases at J, with 20 bases between. The CDR3 is made up of 17 amino acids. The germline V gene has CDR1 SGHRS and CDR2 YFSETQ. The CDR3 bases are TGCGCCAGCAGCCCGCCCCCTAGCGCGAGTCCCACAGATACGCAGTATTTT. This codes for CASSPPPSASPTDTQYF.

This chain connects TRBV7-9 to TRBJ2-1; weak D call: TRBD2 (6 bases). Deletions cut 1 base from V and 8 bases from J, with 9 bases between. Looked up from germline, CDR1 is SEHNR and CDR2 is FQNEAQ (reference sequence). This CDR3 contains 13 residues. CDR3 in DNA: TGTGCCAGCAGCTTAGATGGCGGGGATGAGCAGTTCTTC. This gives the protein CASSLDGGDEQFF.